This T cell receptor (beta chain) is drawn from a study of T cell repertoires in cytomegalovirus infection. The wider study: Signatures in public TCR beta sequences pointed to both CMV infection and matching HLA type.

TCRdb reprocessed the reads with MiXCR, giving one entry per CDR3 protein. The table lists about 150,000 distinct CDR3 sequences, 23% of them singletons. J lost 5 bases, V lost 2 bases, and 8 bases had no gene match. The CDR3 length is 16 residues. CDR1 MDHEN and CDR2 SYDVKM come from the germline V gene. This clonotype was recorded a few times. This clonotype was sampled from a human donor in good health (CMV status not recorded). Some clones in this sample may be carry-over from other donors' samples. The chain is built from TRBV28 and TRBJ1-1, with TRBD1 matching over 10 bases. The sequenced sample was PBMCs. CDR3 coding DNA: TGTGCCAGCAGTTTAGGGGACAGGGGAAGTGGGACTGAAGCTTTCTTT. It encodes CASSLGDRGSGTEAFF.